This T cell receptor (beta chain) originates from a study of control samples from healthy donors and cancer patients. Assay used: immunoSEQ multiplex PCR; TCRdb lists only in-frame clones, some missing. The sample yields 120,000 or so clones, over 75% seen once. Material: blood. This receptor was identified in a man aged 18 to 30 in good health.

The CDR3 DNA is TGTGCCAGCAGCGGACAGGGGGCCAATGAGCAGTTCTTC. This codes for CASSGQGANEQFF. This sequence joins TRBV9 and TRBJ2-1, with 10 bases lining up with TRBD1. Unmatched junction bases numbered 0, after V lost 3 bases and J lost 6 bases. The CDR3 is 13 amino acids. The germline V gene has CDR1 SGDLS and CDR2 YYNGEE.